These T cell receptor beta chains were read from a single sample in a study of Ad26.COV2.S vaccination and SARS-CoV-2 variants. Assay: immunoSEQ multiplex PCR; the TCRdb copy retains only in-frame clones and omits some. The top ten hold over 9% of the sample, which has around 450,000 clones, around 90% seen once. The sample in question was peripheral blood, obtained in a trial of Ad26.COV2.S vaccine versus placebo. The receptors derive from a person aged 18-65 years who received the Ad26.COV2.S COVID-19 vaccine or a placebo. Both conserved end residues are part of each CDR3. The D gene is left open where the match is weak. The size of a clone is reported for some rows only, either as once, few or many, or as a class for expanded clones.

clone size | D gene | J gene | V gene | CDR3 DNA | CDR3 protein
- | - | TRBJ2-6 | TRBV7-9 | TGTGCCAGCAGCTTAGTAGGGACCTCTGGGGCCAACGTCCTGACTTTC | CASSLVGTSGANVLTF
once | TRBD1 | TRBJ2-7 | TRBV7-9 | TGTGCCAGCAGCCCACCGTCCGGGACAGGGCACCACGAGCAGTACTTC | CASSPPSGTGHHEQYF
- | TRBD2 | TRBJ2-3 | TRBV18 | TGTGCCAGCTCACCATTCGCGGGAGGCCCCCCCAGCACAGATACGCAGTATTTT | CASSPFAGGPPSTDTQYF
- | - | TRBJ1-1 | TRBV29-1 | TGCAGCGTTGATGGCCAGACTTTCTCTGAAGCTTTCTTT | CSVDGQTFSEAFF
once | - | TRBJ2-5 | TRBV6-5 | TGTGCCAGCAAGGCAGGACATGCCCAAGAGACCCAGTACTTC | CASKAGHAQETQYF
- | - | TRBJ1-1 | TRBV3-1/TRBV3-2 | TGTGCCAGCAGCCTAACAGCGAACACTGAAGCTTTCTTT | CASSLTANTEAFF
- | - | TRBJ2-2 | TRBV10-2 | TGCGCCAGCAGTGCCCCCCAGCTGAACACCGGGGAGCTGTTTTTT | CASSAPQLNTGELFF
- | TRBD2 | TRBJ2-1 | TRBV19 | TGTGCCAGTAGTCTTGGACTAGCGGGAGCGAGCGAGCAGTTCTTC | CASSLGLAGASEQFF
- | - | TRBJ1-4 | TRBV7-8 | TGTGCCAGCAGTCCAAGGGGAGCCGCAACTAATGAAAAACTGTTTTTT | CASSPRGAATNEKLFF
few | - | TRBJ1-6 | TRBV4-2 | TGTGCCAGCAGACCAGACAGGAGCTCCTATAATTCACCCCTCCACTTT | CASRPDRSSYNSPLHF
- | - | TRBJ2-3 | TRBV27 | TGTGCCAGCAGTTCCCTGAGACCAGCAGATACGCAGTATTTT | CASSSLRPADTQYF
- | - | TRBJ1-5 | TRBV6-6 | TGTGCCAGCGGGTGGGGCAGAGGAGAGGAGCCCCAGCATTTT | CASGWGRGEEPQHF
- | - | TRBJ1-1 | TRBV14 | TGTGCCAGCAGCCAAGGGTACACTGAAGCTTTCTTT | CASSQGYTEAFF
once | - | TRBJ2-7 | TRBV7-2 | TGTGCCAGCAGCTTAAGTAGCGTCTCCGTGGCTGGCTACGAGCAGTACTTC | CASSLSSVSVAGYEQYF
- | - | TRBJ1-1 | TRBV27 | TGTGCCAGCAGTTTATCCTTGGGTAACACTGAAGCTTTCTTT | CASSLSLGNTEAFF
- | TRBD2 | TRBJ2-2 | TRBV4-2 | TGTGCCAGCAGCCCCAGACTAGCGGTCCCCGGGGAGCTGTTTTTT | CASSPRLAVPGELFF
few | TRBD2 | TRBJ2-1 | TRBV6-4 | TGTGCCAGCAGTGTGGCGACTAGCGGGAGCAATGAGCAGTTCTTC | CASSVATSGSNEQFF
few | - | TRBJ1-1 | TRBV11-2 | TGTGCCAGCAGCTTTGGGAACACTGAAGCTTTCTTT | CASSFGNTEAFF
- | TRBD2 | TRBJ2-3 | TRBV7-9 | TGTGCCAGCAGCCTGCAAGGCGCGGGAGGTAGGGGTACGCAGTATTTT | CASSLQGAGGRGTQYF
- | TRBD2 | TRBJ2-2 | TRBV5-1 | TGCGCCAGCAGCTTGGATACGGGAGGGAGTAACACCGGGGAGCTGTTTTTT | CASSLDTGGSNTGELFF
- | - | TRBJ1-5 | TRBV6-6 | TGTGCCAGCACGGGACGCAGGGGTCAGGGGCAGCCCCAGCATTTT | CASTGRRGQGQPQHF
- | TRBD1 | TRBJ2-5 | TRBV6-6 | TGTGCCAGCAGTTACTGGGACAGGGGGGTTGGTGAGACCCAGTACTTC | CASSYWDRGVGETQYF
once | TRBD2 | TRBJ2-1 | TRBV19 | TGTGCCAGTAGTACAAGACTAGCGGGACTACACAATGAGCAGTTCTTC | CASSTRLAGLHNEQFF
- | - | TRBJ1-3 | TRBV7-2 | TGTGCCAGCAGCTTAGTTGGAGGGGTGAACACCATATATTTT | CASSLVGGVNTIYF
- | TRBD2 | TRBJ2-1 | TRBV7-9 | TGTGCCAGCAGCCCGACTAGCGGGCAAGACTACAATGAGCAGTTCTTC | CASSPTSGQDYNEQFF
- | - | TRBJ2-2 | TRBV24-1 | TGTGCCACCAGTGATGGAGCGGTTTTCATACCCGGGGAGCTGTTTTTT | CATSDGAVFIPGELFF